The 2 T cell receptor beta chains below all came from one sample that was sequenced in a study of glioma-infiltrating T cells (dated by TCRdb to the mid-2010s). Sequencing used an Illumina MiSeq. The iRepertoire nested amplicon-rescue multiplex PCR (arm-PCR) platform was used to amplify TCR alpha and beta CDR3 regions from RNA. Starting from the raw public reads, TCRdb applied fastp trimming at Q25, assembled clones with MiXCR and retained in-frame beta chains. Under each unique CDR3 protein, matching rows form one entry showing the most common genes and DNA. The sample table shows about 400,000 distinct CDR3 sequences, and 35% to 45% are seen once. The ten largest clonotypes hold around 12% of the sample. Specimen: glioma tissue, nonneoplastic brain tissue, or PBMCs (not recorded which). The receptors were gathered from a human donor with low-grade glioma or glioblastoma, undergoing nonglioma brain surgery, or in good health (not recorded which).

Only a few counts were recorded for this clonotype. The CDR3: CASSNRGTSYNEQFF. Here the CDR3 DNA reads TGTGCCAGCAGCAACAGGGGGACCTCCTACAATGAGCAGTTCTTC. The chain links TRBV7-9 to TRBJ2-1; TRBD1 agrees at 8 bases. The CDR3 has 15 residues. Germline V CDR1 and CDR2: SEHNR, FQNEAQ (reference sequence). J was trimmed by 0 bases and V by 5 bases; bases with no gene match: 3.

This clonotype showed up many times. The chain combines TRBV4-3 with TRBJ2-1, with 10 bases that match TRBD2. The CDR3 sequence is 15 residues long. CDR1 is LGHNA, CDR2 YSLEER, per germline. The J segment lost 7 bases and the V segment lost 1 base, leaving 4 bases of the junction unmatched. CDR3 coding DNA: TGCGCCAGCAGCCAAGTCCCGACTAGCGGGAATGAGCAGTTCTTC. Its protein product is CASSQVPTSGNEQFF.